These T cell receptor beta chains were read from a single sample in a study of blood T cell repertoires in COVID-19. TCRdb's copy holds only in-frame clones and misses some; the assay was immunoSEQ multiplex PCR. The table has about 460,000 clones, roughly nine tenths seen once. Sequencing was performed on PBMCs or T cells enriched from blood (not recorded which). The receptors derive from a woman aged 55-75 years who had recovered from COVID-19. Each CDR3 is given with its conserved first and last residue. A D gene is named only where the DNA matches it firmly. Where a row states a size, it is once, few, many or the class of an expanded clone; other rows omit it.

clone_size,j_call,v_call,d_call,cdr3_aa,cdr3_nt
NA,TRBJ1-1,TRBV29-1,TRBD1,CSVKTGMNTEAFF,TGCAGCGTTAAGACAGGGATGAACACTGAAGCTTTCTTT
NA,TRBJ2-1,TRBV5-6,TRBD2,CASSLSGGAPGNEQFF,TGTGCCAGCAGCTTAAGCGGGGGGGCCCCGGGTAATGAGCAGTTCTTC
NA,TRBJ1-2,TRBV3-1/TRBV3-2,TRBD1,CASRRTGGVGNYGYTF,TGTGCCAGCAGGCGGACAGGGGGGGTGGGTAACTATGGCTACACCTTC
NA,TRBJ1-1,TRBV24-1,NA,CATSDVNTEAFF,TGTGCCACCAGTGACGTGAACACTGAAGCTTTCTTT
NA,TRBJ1-6,TRBV27,NA,CASSILGDSPLHF,TGTGCCAGCAGTATCCTCGGGGATTCACCCCTCCACTTT
NA,TRBJ2-6,TRBV4-1,TRBD1,CASSPWDRGSGANVLTF,TGCGCCAGCAGCCCTTGGGACAGGGGCTCTGGGGCCAACGTCCTGACTTTC
NA,TRBJ2-2,TRBV13,TRBD1,CASSQEGARTGELFF,TGTGCCAGCAGTCAAGAGGGGGCGCGGACCGGGGAGCTGTTTTTT
few,TRBJ1-3,TRBV5-1,TRBD1,CASSLAPQGATGNTIYF,TGCGCCAGCAGCTTGGCCCCTCAGGGGGCAACTGGAAACACCATATATTTT
NA,TRBJ1-1,TRBV7-2,NA,CASSSVTGTEAFF,TGTGCCAGCAGCTCTGTGACAGGCACTGAAGCTTTCTTT
NA,TRBJ1-2,TRBV30,NA,CAWTWGDSYGYTF,TGTGCCTGGACGTGGGGGGACTCCTATGGCTACACCTTC
NA,TRBJ2-1,TRBV6-5,TRBD1,CASSRGTGYGNEQFF,TGTGCCAGCAGCCGCGGGACAGGGTATGGCAATGAGCAGTTCTTC
few,TRBJ1-6,TRBV4-1,NA,CASSQEQDSPLHF,TGCGCCAGCAGCCAAGAACAGGATTCACCCCTCCACTTT
NA,TRBJ1-5,TRBV19,TRBD1,CATSVPPGQGEGQPQHF,TGTGCCACAAGCGTCCCACCGGGACAGGGGGAGGGTCAGCCCCAGCATTTT
NA,TRBJ1-2,TRBV5-1,NA,CASSPRAAGYGYTF,TGCGCCAGCAGCCCGAGGGCGGCTGGCTATGGCTACACCTTC
once,TRBJ2-3,TRBV27,NA,CASSPGTGGDTQYF,TGTGCCAGCAGTCCCGGGACCGGGGGAGATACGCAGTATTTT
NA,TRBJ1-6,TRBV19,NA,CASSIGPGSYNSPLHF,TGTGCCAGTAGTATAGGTCCAGGCTCCTATAATTCACCCCTCCACTTT
NA,TRBJ2-5,TRBV27,NA,CASRLNQGGTQYF,TGTGCCAGCAGACTAAACCAGGGAGGGACCCAGTACTTC
NA,TRBJ1-4,TRBV4-1,NA,CASSQGGTYEKLFF,TGCGCCAGCAGCCAAGGCGGGACTTATGAAAAACTGTTTTTT
NA,TRBJ1-2,TRBV5-1,NA,CASSLGQSTSGYGYTF,TGCGCCAGCAGCCTCGGACAGTCGACTTCCGGCTATGGCTACACCTTC
NA,TRBJ1-2,TRBV7-2,NA,CASSSTGNYGYTF,TGTGCCAGCAGCTCAACAGGGAACTATGGCTACACCTTC
NA,TRBJ1-2,TRBV5-1,NA,CASSFQTGNYGYTF,TGCGCCAGCAGCTTCCAGACGGGTAACTATGGCTACACCTTC
NA,TRBJ2-1,TRBV19,NA,CASSIQRLETNEQFF,TGTGCCAGTAGTATCCAAAGACTAGAAACCAATGAGCAGTTCTTC
NA,TRBJ1-5,TRBV24-1,TRBD1,CATSEGTGGNQPQHF,TGTGCCACCAGCGAGGGGACAGGGGGCAATCAGCCCCAGCATTTT
NA,TRBJ2-1,TRBV18,TRBD2,CASSTTSGDNEQFF,TGTGCCAGCTCAACGACTAGCGGGGATAATGAGCAGTTCTTC
NA,TRBJ2-1,TRBV12-3/TRBV12-4,NA,CASTATGEDQQFF,TGTGCCAGCACCGCGACGGGGGAGGATCAGCAGTTCTTC
NA,TRBJ1-3,TRBV5-6,NA,CASSLEEVSGNTIYF,TGTGCCAGCAGCTTGGAAGAGGTGTCTGGAAACACCATATATTTT
once,TRBJ1-5,TRBV19,NA,CASNPLRGNSNQPQHF,TGTGCCAGTAACCCCCTTAGGGGGAATAGCAATCAGCCCCAGCATTTT
NA,TRBJ1-4,TRBV11-2,TRBD1,CASSLGVSGTGAAEKLFF,TGTGCCAGCAGCTTAGGAGTGAGTGGGACAGGGGCAGCTGAAAAACTGTTTTTT
once,TRBJ2-7,TRBV5-1,NA,CASSLLNEQYF,TGCGCCAGCAGCCTCCTTAACGAGCAGTACTTC
NA,TRBJ2-6,TRBV5-1,NA,CASSLGPVSGANVLTF,TGCGCCAGCAGCTTGGGTCCCGTCTCTGGGGCCAACGTCCTGACTTTC
NA,TRBJ1-1,TRBV5-1,NA,CASSITGNTEAFF,TGCGCCAGCAGCATCACAGGGAACACTGAAGCTTTCTTT
NA,TRBJ1-2,TRBV5-1,TRBD1,CASSFSTGTGYGYTF,TGCGCCAGCAGCTTTTCGACAGGGACAGGGTATGGCTACACCTTC
NA,TRBJ1-5,TRBV19,NA,CASRGQINQPQHF,TGTGCCAGCCGTGGACAGATCAATCAGCCCCAGCATTTT
once,TRBJ2-3,TRBV18,NA,CASSPRGDTQYF,TGTGCCAGCTCACCAAGAGGAGATACGCAGTATTTT
NA,TRBJ2-3,TRBV7-2,NA,CASSQTDTQYF,TGTGCCAGCAGTCAGACAGATACGCAGTATTTT
NA,TRBJ1-6,TRBV12-5,TRBD1,CASGSGQGPSSPLHF,TGTGCTAGTGGTTCGGGACAGGGGCCCAGTTCACCCCTCCACTTT
NA,TRBJ2-5,TRBV24-1,TRBD1,CATSDLGQGKETQYF,TGTGCCACCAGTGACCTAGGACAGGGGAAAGAGACCCAGTACTTC
NA,TRBJ2-3,TRBV25-1,TRBD2,CASSLTRGGADTQYF,TGTGCCAGCAGCCTGACGCGGGGAGGGGCAGATACGCAGTATTTT
NA,TRBJ2-1,TRBV14,TRBD1,CASSRDRGLGNEQFF,TGTGCCAGCAGCCGCGACAGGGGGCTGGGGAATGAGCAGTTCTTC
NA,TRBJ2-6,TRBV4-1,TRBD1,CASSQDGGGQGRRAGANVLTF,TGCGCCAGCAGCCAAGATGGGGGGGGACAGGGGCGCCGCGCTGGGGCCAACGTCCTGACTTTC
NA,TRBJ2-1,TRBV19,NA,CASSRGVSYNEQFF,TGTGCCAGTAGCAGGGGGGTCTCCTACAATGAGCAGTTCTTC
NA,TRBJ2-2,TRBV19,TRBD2,CASITRGGGTGELFF,TGTGCCAGTATCACACGGGGGGGCGGCACCGGGGAGCTGTTTTTT
NA,TRBJ1-2,TRBV4-1,TRBD1,CASSPKGGGGYTF,TGCGCCAGCAGCCCGAAAGGGGGCGGTGGCTACACCTTC
NA,TRBJ2-1,TRBV6-1,TRBD2,CASSGASGGSSYNEQFF,TGTGCCAGCAGTGGCGCTAGCGGGGGAAGCTCCTACAATGAGCAGTTCTTC
NA,TRBJ1-1,TRBV7-8,NA,CASSLGTVEMNTEAFF,TGTGCCAGCAGCTTAGGTACGGTAGAAATGAACACTGAAGCTTTCTTT
NA,TRBJ1-5,TRBV6-5,TRBD1,CASSPGTGNQPQHF,TGTGCCAGCAGCCCCGGGACAGGGAATCAGCCCCAGCATTTT
NA,TRBJ2-5,TRBV12-3/TRBV12-4,NA,CASSPYREETQYF,TGTGCCAGCAGCCCATACAGGGAAGAGACCCAGTACTTC
NA,TRBJ2-7,TRBV19,NA,CASSIFNGQTYEQYF,TGTGCCAGTAGTATTTTCAATGGACAAACCTACGAGCAGTACTTC
few,TRBJ2-2,TRBV30,TRBD2,CAWNWGGGELFF,TGTGCCTGGAATTGGGGGGGCGGGGAGCTGTTTTTT
NA,TRBJ1-2,TRBV6-5,TRBD1,CASSYSGTGDNYGYTF,TGTGCCAGCAGTTACTCCGGGACAGGGGATAACTATGGCTACACCTTC
NA,TRBJ2-1,TRBV11-2,NA,CASSTGTPNEQFF,TGTGCCAGCAGCACCGGGACACCTAATGAGCAGTTCTTC
NA,TRBJ1-1,TRBV5-4,NA,CASSLATGGNTEAFF,TGTGCCAGCAGCTTGGCCACGGGAGGGAACACTGAAGCTTTCTTT
once,TRBJ1-1,TRBV25-1,NA,CASSEIGEQNTEAFF,TGTGCCAGCAGTGAAATAGGGGAACAGAACACTGAAGCTTTCTTT
NA,TRBJ2-7,TRBV6-1,NA,CASSEGGGALYEQYF,TGTGCCAGCAGTGAAGGAGGGGGGGCCCTCTACGAGCAGTACTTC